This T cell receptor (beta chain) was recovered during a study of PD-L1 blockade in urothelial cancer. For the study at large: The patients' atezolizumab therapy, 1,200 mg intravenously every 3 weeks, started in 2014. Study outcomes and limitations: Prediction of better survival came from below-median pretreatment blood TCR clonality. Durable-benefit patients had greater expansion of tumor-associated blood clones at 3 weeks.

Data came from immunoSEQ multiplex PCR; TCRdb stores just in-frame clones and leaves some out. This sample yields approximately 46,000 clones, of which roughly 86% are seen a single time; 2.5% to 3% belongs to the top ten. Metastatic or locally advanced urothelial carcinoma was present in the patients. About this clone itself: Its target is not known.

The CDR3 runs to 12 residues. Germline assignment: CDR1 MNHEY and CDR2 SMNVEV (reference sequence). The germline V and J ends were trimmed by 3 bases and 7 bases, with 6 bases remaining between them. The rearrangement uses TRBV27 and TRBJ2-2; D is undetermined. This TCR was recovered from a man between 70 and 80 years old with urothelial cancer. Here the sequenced sample was PBMCs, taken around atezolizumab (anti-PD-L1) treatment. The CDR3 region has the DNA TGTGCCAGCAGTTTTAGTGTCGGGGAGCTGTTTTTT. Residues: CASSFSVGELFF.